This TCR beta chain came from a study of blood T cells in healthy people across ages. Study-wide results and limits: Percentage of naive T cells showed a strong correlation with TCR beta diversity.

A J-beta primer mix and a sample-barcoded 5' primer were used in a second PCR of about 7 to 11 cycles. TCRdb redid the calling of the 5' RACE reads with MiXCR, one entry per CDR3 protein. There are about 1.4 million distinct CDR3 sequences in the sample; 59% occur only once, and roughly 6.3% lies in the top ten. This clonotype occurred a few times. No antigen is known for it. The V gene's germline CDR1 is SGHDN and CDR2 FVKESK. Trimming left V 0 bases short and J 8 bases short, with 13 bases between. The CDR3 has 14 residues. Sequenced input: blood. The V and J genes are TRBV14 and TRBJ1-2, with a possible D match to TRBD1 (5 bases). The clonotype comes from a man younger than 30 in good health. CDR3 nucleotides: TGTGCCAGCAGCCAAGATATCCAGGGAGGAGGCTACACCTTC. It translates to CASSQDIQGGGYTF.